This TCR beta chain was observed in a study of cytomegalovirus exposure and HLA in healthy donors. The PCR contained 60 Vbeta and 13 Jbeta primers. Assay used: immunoSEQ multiplex PCR; TCRdb lists only in-frame clones, some missing. The sample carries about 130,000 clones, around 81% recorded once. Germline V CDR1 and CDR2: LNHDA, SQIVND (reference sequence). V was clipped by 5 bases and J by 6 bases; unmatched bases: 7. The CDR3 is 14 amino acids. This receptor was obtained from a man aged 18 to 29 in good health and CMV-seronegative. The sequencing input was PBMCs. V gene TRBV19 combines with J gene TRBJ2-1; 7 bases are a match to TRBD1. CDR3 nucleotide sequence: TGTGCCAGTAGTCCGGACAGGATATCCAATGAGCAGTTCTTC. Translating gives CASSPDRISNEQFF. The whole variable domain, remainder taken from reference TRBV19 and TRBJ2-1, is DGGITQSPKYLFRKEGQNVTLSCEQNLNHDAMYWYRQDPGQGLRLIYYSQIVNDFQKGDIAEGYSVSREKKESFPLTVTSAQKNPTAFYLCASSPDRISNEQFFGPGTRLTVL.